Below, 18 T cell receptor beta chains from the same sample are listed, as sequenced in a study of T-cell reconstitution after alpha-beta-depleted transplantation in children. Unique molecular identifiers were used in preparing the TCRbeta library. TCRdb independently ran MiXCR on the PCR reads; one entry per CDR3 protein. The sample has about 20,000 distinct CDR3 sequences; 10% to 15% are singletons. Sequencing was performed on PBMCs, mostly from graft donor cells, taken 60 days after TCRalphabeta/CD19-depleted stem cell transplant. Every receptor here comes from a female patient aged 2-9 years who had a stem cell transplant for congenital amegakaryocytic thrombocytopenia, so the T cells may come from the graft donor.

This clonotype was counted at least ten times. CDR3: CSVAPSLTAVIDGYTF. CDR3 nucleotide sequence: TGCAGCGTTGCGCCCTCCCTTACTGCGGTCATTGATGGCTACACCTTC. The chain links TRBV29-1 to TRBJ1-2; D gene unclear. Germline CDR1 reads SQVTM; CDR2 reads ANQGSEA. The V gene lost 4 bases and the J gene lost 6 bases, with 24 bases spanning the gap. This CDR3 has 16 residues.

To note about this clonotype: This clone may be a read error of a much larger clone one base away. This rearrangement joins TRBV20-1 to TRBJ2-1, with 13 bases matching TRBD2. Germline values: CDR1 DFQATT, CDR2 SNEGSKA (reference sequence). The CDR3 spans 16 residues. CDR3 protein: CCAKRTSGSSYNEQFF. CDR3 DNA sequence: TGCTGTGCAAAGCGGACTAGCGGGAGCTCCTACAATGAGCAGTTCTTC.

Many counts were recorded for this clonotype. This chain uses TRBV20-1 with TRBJ1-6; 8 bases line up with TRBD1. With 0 bases clipped from V and 9 bases from J, the junction kept 10 bases outside the gene matches. This CDR3 region has 16 residues. Germline loops: CDR1 DFQATT, CDR2 SNEGSKA (reference sequence). CDR3 sequence: CSARDHGGQGGSPLHF. CDR3 DNA: TGCAGTGCTAGAGATCACGGCGGACAGGGAGGTTCACCCCTCCACTTT.

At least ten counts were recorded for this clonotype. The chain is built from TRBV12-3 or TRBV12-4 and TRBJ1-2; TRBD1 matches at 7 bases. This CDR3 comprises 14 residues. Trimming cost V 5 bases and J 8 bases; bases outside gene matches: 11. CDR3 nucleotides: TGTGCCAGCAGTACCTCCGGGGACAGACAGGGCTACACCTTC. It specifies CASSTSGDRQGYTF.

Comment on this clonotype: A clone one base away is much larger, so this may be a read error. The chain couples TRBV5-1 to TRBJ2-5, with D perhaps being TRBD1 or TRBD2 (5 bases each). Germline V CDR1 and CDR2: SGHRS, YFSETQ. The CDR3 spans 13 residues. The chain's CDR3 is CASSFGDQESQYF. In DNA, the CDR3 is TGCGCCAGCAGCTTCGGGGACCAAGAGTCCCAGTACTTC.

This clonotype was seen ten or more times. The chain employs TRBV9 and TRBJ2-7, with D possibly matching TRBD2 (6 bases). The germline V and J ends were trimmed by 1 base and 3 bases, with 17 bases remaining between them. This CDR3 has 16 amino acids. Germline lookup yields CDR1 SGDLS and CDR2 YYNGEE. The CDR3 reads CASSVPPRGAFYEQYF. The CDR3, as DNA: TGTGCCAGCAGCGTACCCCCCCGCGGGGCCTTCTACGAGCAGTACTTC.

This clonotype has at least ten counts. V and J are TRBV20-1 and TRBJ2-1, with D hard to call. The CDR3 has 10 amino acids. Germline CDR1 is DFQATT and CDR2 is SNEGSKA (reference sequence). Trimming removed 6 bases from V and 4 bases from J, with 4 bases in between. This CDR3 reads CSALYNEQFF. DNA for the CDR3: TGCAGTGCCCTATACAATGAGCAGTTCTTC.

This clonotype showed up many times. The gene calls are TRBV20-1 and TRBJ2-1; D is uncertain. Trimming removed 1 base at V and 3 bases at J, with 10 bases between. The CDR3 has 14 amino acids. Germline V gene sequence: CDR1 DFQATT, CDR2 SNEGSKA (reference sequence). In nucleotides, the CDR3 is TGCAGTGCTAGAGGACGGAAGGGCTACAATGAGCAGTTCTTC. It codes for CSARGRKGYNEQFF.

The gene calls are TRBV6-4 and TRBJ2-1; TRBD2 might be the D (6 bases). Germline V gene lookup returns CDR1 MRHNA and CDR2 SNTAGT. Trimming pared 3 bases from V and 4 bases from J, leaving 13 bases between. The CDR3 runs 15 residues. The CDR3 region is CASSERPSEYNEQFF. The CDR3 DNA reads as TGTGCCAGCAGTGAACGTCCTAGCGAGTACAATGAGCAGTTCTTC.

This clonotype has a count of ten or more. V and J are TRBV13 and TRBJ2-5, with 7 bases that match TRBD1. Trimming removed 3 bases from V and 6 bases from J; junction bases left unmatched: 7. This CDR3 has 14 residues. CDR1 PRHDT and CDR2 FYEKMQ come from the germline V gene (reference sequence). CDR3: CASSLDRTLKTQYF. DNA of the CDR3: TGTGCCAGCAGCTTGGACAGGACCTTGAAGACCCAGTACTTC.

This clonotype has a count of ten or more. V usage is TRBV2 and J usage is TRBJ1-1; D is unclear. The V end lost 4 bases, the J end lost 0 bases, and 9 bases lay between the germline ends. The CDR3 covers 14 residues. The V gene's germline CDR1 is SNHLY and CDR2 FYNNEI. The DNA of the CDR3 is TGTGCCAGCAGTGTTAGCGAAATGAACACTGAAGCTTTCTTT. This codes for CASSVSEMNTEAFF.

This clonotype was picked up many times. The chain couples TRBV28 to TRBJ2-7, with D uncertain. Germline CDR1 MDHEN, CDR2 SYDVKM. Trimming left V 0 bases short and J 2 bases short, with 8 bases between. The CDR3 is 14 amino acids. CDR3 loop: CASSLWGSPYEQYF. The CDR3 DNA sequence: TGTGCCAGCAGTTTATGGGGAAGCCCCTACGAGCAGTACTTC.

This clonotype was observed many times. The chain has TRBV12-3 or TRBV12-4 and TRBJ1-5; possibly TRBD1 for D (5 bases). V was cut by 2 bases and J by 4 bases, with 9 bases left in between. There are 14 residues in the CDR3. CDR3 nucleotides: TGTGCCAGCAGTTTACAGGGCGGAAATCAGCCCCAGCATTTT. Its translation: CASSLQGGNQPQHF.

This clonotype appeared many times. The chain couples TRBV12-3 or TRBV12-4 to TRBJ2-2; D unresolved. Trimming cost V 3 bases and J 4 bases, with 9 bases left between them. The CDR3 runs to 14 residues. The CDR3 nucleotides are TGTGCCAGCAGTTTGGTGACCCCCACCGGGGAGCTGTTTTTT. Translated, it gives CASSLVTPTGELFF.

The rearrangement joins TRBV29-1 to TRBJ2-1, with 12 nucleotides matching TRBD2. V was clipped by 4 bases and J by 4 bases; unmatched bases: 5. The germline gives CDR1 SQVTM, CDR2 ANQGSEA. CDR3 length: 15 amino acids. The CDR3 loop is CSVAPGLAGYNEQFF. Written as DNA, the CDR3 is TGCAGCGTTGCGCCGGGACTAGCGGGTTACAATGAGCAGTTCTTC.

This clonotype was detected many times. J is TRBJ2-1 and V is TRBV7-2, with TRBD2 matching 7 bases. Germline V gene sequence: CDR1 SGHTA, CDR2 FQGNSA. The trim removed 6 bases at V and 6 bases at J, leaving 8 bases unmatched. There are 14 residues in the CDR3. In nucleotides, the CDR3 is TGTGCCAGCAGGCCCCGACTAGCTTCCAATGAGCAGTTCTTC. Amino acid sequence: CASRPRLASNEQFF.

This clonotype has at least ten counts. The chain uses TRBV29-1 and TRBJ2-1, with TRBD2 identical over 9 bases. The V segment lost 4 bases and the J segment 4 bases; nucleotides outside the gene matches: 2. In germline, CDR1 is SQVTM, CDR2 ANQGSEA. The CDR3 spans 13 residues. The DNA of the CDR3 is TGCAGCGTTGGCGGGGGGGGTTACAATGAGCAGTTCTTC. Translated: CSVGGGGYNEQFF.

This clonotype was counted at least ten times. V usage is TRBV27 and J usage is TRBJ2-5; maybe TRBD1 (6 bases). There are 14 residues in the CDR3. V was pared by 4 bases and J by 1 base, with 10 bases between. The germline CDR1 and CDR2 sequences are MNHEY and SMNVEV (reference sequence). DNA for the CDR3: TGTGCCAGCAGTTCCAGGGGTCCCCAAGAGACCCAGTACTTC. This encodes CASSSRGPQETQYF.